This T cell receptor (beta chain) was profiled in a study of shared clonotypes between healthy human individuals. Assay runs were performed at deep level. Under the authors' procedure: ImmunoSEQ output lacked quality scores and full-length reads, limiting matched filtering. The data were produced by immunoSEQ multiplex PCR, yet TCRdb's version contains in-frame clones alone and is incomplete. V, J and clone size reflect that table, while D and trimming were determined from the DNA. Of 2 million to 2.5 million clones in the sample, more than 80% are singletons; the top ten hold about 0.39%. From germline, CDR1 is SGHTA and CDR2 FQGNSA. This CDR3 spans 16 amino acids. Trimming pared 5 bases from V and 4 bases from J, leaving 18 bases between. Study-level findings and limits: Clonotypes which were not shared had lower generation probabilities than clonotypes that all four donors shared.

Notes on this clone: The antigen is undetermined.

Input material: naive CD4+ T cells from PBMCs. Subset: CD45RA+ positively selected. The sequence was obtained from a man aged 18 to 35 in good health. Some clones in this sample may be carry-over from other donors' samples. The rearrangement joins TRBV7-2 to TRBJ1-3, with a possible D match to TRBD1 (6 bases). In nucleotides, the CDR3 is TGTGCCAGCAGCCTATATGCAGGGGTTTTGGGAAACACCATATATTTT. Protein: CASSLYAGVLGNTIYF.